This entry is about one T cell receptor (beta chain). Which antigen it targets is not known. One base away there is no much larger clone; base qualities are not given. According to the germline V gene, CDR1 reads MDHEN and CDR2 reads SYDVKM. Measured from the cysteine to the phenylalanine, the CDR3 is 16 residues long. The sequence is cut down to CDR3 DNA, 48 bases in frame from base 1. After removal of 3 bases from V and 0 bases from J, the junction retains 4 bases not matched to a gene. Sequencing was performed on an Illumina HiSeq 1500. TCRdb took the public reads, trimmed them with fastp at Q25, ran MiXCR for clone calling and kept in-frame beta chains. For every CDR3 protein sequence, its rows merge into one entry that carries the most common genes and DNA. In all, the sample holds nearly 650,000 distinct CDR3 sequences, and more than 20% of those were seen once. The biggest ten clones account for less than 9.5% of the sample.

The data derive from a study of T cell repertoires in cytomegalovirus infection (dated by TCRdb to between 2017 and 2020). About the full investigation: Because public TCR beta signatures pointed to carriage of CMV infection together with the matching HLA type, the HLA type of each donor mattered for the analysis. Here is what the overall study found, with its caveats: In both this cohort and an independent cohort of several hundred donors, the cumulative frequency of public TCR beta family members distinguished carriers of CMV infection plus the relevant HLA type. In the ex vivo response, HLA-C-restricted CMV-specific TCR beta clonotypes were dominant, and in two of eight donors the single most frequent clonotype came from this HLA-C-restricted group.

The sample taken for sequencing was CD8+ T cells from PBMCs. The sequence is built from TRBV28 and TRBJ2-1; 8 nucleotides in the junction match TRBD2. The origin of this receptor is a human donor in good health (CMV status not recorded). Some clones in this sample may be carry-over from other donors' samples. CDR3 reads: CASSFEAGVSYNEQFF. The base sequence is TGTGCCAGCAGTTTTGAAGCGGGGGTCTCCTACAATGAGCAGTTCTTC.